This T cell receptor (beta chain) was sequenced for a study of regulatory T cells in long-lasting Graves disease. Study-level background: Newly diagnosed Graves' patients had under 3 months of antithyroid drugs. Study-level points and caveats: Tissue studied was limited to peripheral blood, excluding thyroid tissue.

This clonotype came up many times. Its antigen is still unknown. V lost 0 bases to trimming and J lost 2 bases, with 11 bases between them. This CDR3 is 14 amino acids long. Germline assignment: CDR1 DFQATT and CDR2 SNEGSKA (reference sequence). Time point denoted: newly diagnosed GD, antithyroid drugs for less than 3 months. RNA from PBMCs was the source of the TCR library. Patient provenance is recorded as an endocrinology department in Xi'an, China. Arm-PCR of CDR3 regions and iRepertoire HTBI primers were the basis on which TCR beta libraries were built. TCRdb itself ran the multiplex PCR reads through MiXCR, one entry per CDR3 protein. The sample lists under 500,000 distinct CDR3 sequences, 16% occurring once. Another study also made use of these data, one on T cells in Graves' hyperthyroidism and ophthalmopathy. Per that paper: HTBI primers were employed in a first-round RT-PCR of the TCR CDR3.

Sequencing was performed on peripheral blood mononuclear cells (PBMCs), taken at new diagnosis, from a patient treated with antithyroid drugs. This sequence originates from a woman between 25 and 40 years old with Graves disease. V is TRBV20-1 and J is TRBJ2-7; D remains unclear. Here the CDR3 DNA reads TGCAGTGCTAGAGACCACGACGGACCCTACGAGCAGTACTTC. As protein: CSARDHDGPYEQYF.